The next 7 T cell receptor beta chains were all read from a single sample in a study of cytomegalovirus exposure and HLA in healthy donors. The study ran its PCR with 60 Vbeta and 13 Jbeta primers. Only in-frame clones appear in the TCRdb table, and some are missing; sequencing was by immunoSEQ multiplex PCR. The sample has about 200,000 clones, 65% to 85% seen once. The source material was PBMCs. These receptors originate from a woman aged 25 to 39 in good health and CMV-seronegative.

The chain is built from TRBV2 and TRBJ1-1; TRBD1 aligns across 7 bases. The CDR3 covers 15 residues. Germline V lookup: CDR1 SNHLY, CDR2 FYNNEI. V shed 1 base, J shed 4 bases, and the junction held 6 bases outside the gene matches. The CDR3 loop is CASSEGGQGVTEAFF. The CDR3 coding sequence is TGTGCCAGCAGTGAAGGGGGGCAGGGGGTCACTGAAGCTTTCTTT.

The J gene is TRBJ1-4, the V gene TRBV18; 9 bases fit TRBD1. The CDR3 runs 16 residues. Trimming took 5 bases from V and 3 from J; bases not matched to a gene: 7. Germline lookup yields CDR1 KGHSH and CDR2 LQKENI. In nucleotides, the CDR3 is TGTGCCAGCTCATCTGAACAGGGGGCGCCTAATGAAAAACTGTTTTTT. Its protein is CASSSEQGAPNEKLFF.

The genes are TRBV18 and TRBJ2-5, with TRBD2 matching 9 bases. Trimming took 5 bases from V and 4 from J; bases not matched to a gene: 5. CDR1 KGHSH and CDR2 LQKENI come from the germline V gene. The CDR3 covers 14 residues. The CDR3 is CASSSGTSRETQYF. CDR3 nucleotide sequence: TGTGCCAGCTCATCCGGGACTAGCCGAGAGACCCAGTACTTC. Filled out from reference TRBV18 and TRBJ2-5, the complete variable domain reads NAGVMQNPRHLVRRRGQEARLRCSPMKGHSHVYWYRQLPEEGLKFMVYLQKENIIDESGMPKERFSAEFPKEGPSILRIQQVVRGDSAAYFCASSSGTSRETQYFGPGTRLLVL.

V and J are TRBV6-5 and TRBJ1-6; maybe TRBD1 (5 bases). CDR1 is MNHEY, CDR2 SVGAGI, per germline. The CDR3 runs to 13 residues. The V end lost 10 bases, the J end lost 6 bases, and 13 bases lay between the germline ends. The DNA of the CDR3 is TGTGCCACCAGAGCCGGGGGTAATTCACCCCTCCACTTT. Amino acids: CATRAGGNSPLHF.

The chain employs TRBV9 and TRBJ2-3; 11 bases fit TRBD2. Germline-derived CDR1 and CDR2 are SGDLS and YYNGEE. There are 14 residues in the CDR3. The trim removed 4 bases at V and 4 bases at J, leaving 2 bases unmatched. This CDR3 reads CASSTSGGPDTQYF. For the CDR3, the DNA is TGTGCCAGCAGCACTAGCGGGGGCCCAGATACGCAGTATTTT. The variable domain in full, completed from reference TRBV9 and TRBJ2-3, reads DSGVTQTPKHLITATGQRVTLRCSPRSGDLSVYWYQQSLDQGLQFLIQYYNGEERAKGNILERFSAQQFPDLHSELNLSSLELGDSALYFCASSTSGGPDTQYFGPGTRLTVL.

This clone was counted between two and nine times. V is TRBV6-6 and J is TRBJ1-5, with D tentatively TRBD1 (5 bases). CDR1 and CDR2 from the germline V gene are MNHNY and SVGAGI (reference sequence). V was clipped by 1 base and J by 2 bases, with 9 bases between them. CDR3 length equals 15 residues. The CDR3 nucleotides are TGTGCCAGCAGTTACTTATCGGGGGGCAATCAGCCCCAGCATTTT. This encodes CASSYLSGGNQPQHF.

The chain combines TRBV18 with TRBJ1-6; 8 bases map to TRBD1. The germline CDR1 and CDR2 sequences are KGHSH and LQKENI. This CDR3 contains 18 residues. With 1 base clipped from V and 0 bases from J, the junction kept 5 bases outside the gene matches. CDR3 region: CASSPRAGGSSYNSPLHF. The DNA of the CDR3 is TGTGCCAGCTCACCACGGGCAGGGGGCAGCTCCTATAATTCACCCCTCCACTTT.